The next 13 T cell receptor beta chains were all read from a single sample in a study of blood T cell repertoires in COVID-19. This table comes from immunoSEQ multiplex PCR, and its TCRdb copy is limited to in-frame clones, with some not included. The table has a few hundred thousand clones, approximately 90% seen once; the top ten hold roughly 0.9%. The sample taken for sequencing was PBMCs or T cells enriched from blood (not recorded which). The receptors were gathered from a woman in her 40s who had been exposed to COVID-19.

This chain connects TRBV28 to TRBJ1-5, with TRBD1 matching 12 bases. Germline CDR1 reads MDHEN; CDR2 reads SYDVKM. Trimming took 4 bases from V and 3 from J; bases not matched to a gene: 4. This CDR3 is built from 16 residues. The chain's CDR3 is CASSWGQGADNQPQHF. The CDR3 DNA follows: TGTGCCAGCAGTTGGGGACAGGGGGCCGACAATCAGCCCCAGCATTTT.

The J gene is TRBJ2-3, the V gene TRBV25-1; D possibly corresponds to TRBD1 (5 bases). Germline V lookup: CDR1 MGHDK, CDR2 SYGVNS. The CDR3 contains 15 residues. Trimming pared 3 bases from V and 4 bases from J, leaving 14 bases between. CDR3 sequence: CASSEATVRPDTQYF. The CDR3, as DNA: TGTGCCAGCAGTGAGGCGACAGTTAGACCAGATACGCAGTATTTT.

The gene calls are TRBV5-1 and TRBJ2-3; 9 bases agree with TRBD2. From germline, CDR1 is SGHRS and CDR2 YFSETQ. The CDR3 length is 15 residues. V lost 0 bases to trimming and J lost 5 bases; unmatched junction nucleotides: 4. The CDR3 here is CASSLVSGSGDTQYF. CDR3 DNA: TGCGCCAGCAGCTTGGTTAGCGGGAGTGGAGATACGCAGTATTTT. Based on the CDR3 plus reference TRBV5-1 and TRBJ2-3, the full variable domain is KAGVTQTPRYLIKTRGQQVTLSCSPISGHRSVSWYQQTPGQGLQFLFEYFSETQRNKGNFPGRFSGRQFSNSRSEMNVSTLELGDSALYLCASSLVSGSGDTQYFGPGTRLTVL.

This clone appeared a single time. The chain employs TRBV19 and TRBJ1-4; TRBD1 matches at 9 bases. In germline, CDR1 is LNHDA, CDR2 SQIVND (reference sequence). V trimming: 8 bases; J trimming: 7 bases; junction bases outside the gene matches: 11. The CDR3 loop spans 15 amino acids. This chain's CDR3 is CASGQTGTGSEKLFF. In DNA, the CDR3 is TGTGCCAGTGGTCAAACCGGGACAGGGAGTGAAAAACTGTTTTTT.

The chain is built from TRBV24-1 and TRBJ1-5; 11 nucleotides align to TRBD1. V dropped 3 bases and J dropped 5; count of bases not matched to a gene: 2. Germline CDR1 and CDR2: KGHDR and SFDVKD. There are 15 residues in the CDR3. Here the CDR3 DNA reads TGTGCCACCAGTGATAGGACAGGGGGCGATCAGCCCCAGCATTTT. Amino acids: CATSDRTGGDQPQHF.

The chain is built from TRBV24-1 and TRBJ2-7, with 8 positions matching TRBD2. The CDR3 loop spans 15 amino acids. The V gene end was trimmed by 4 bases and the J gene end by 3 bases; junction bases not matched to a gene: 7. Germline-derived CDR1 and CDR2 are KGHDR and SFDVKD. The CDR3 coding sequence is TGTGCCACCAGTGACCCCCGGACTAGCTTCTACGAGCAGTACTTC. This encodes CATSDPRTSFYEQYF.

The chain has TRBV28 and TRBJ2-1, with 12 positions matching TRBD2. The germline V gene has CDR1 MDHEN and CDR2 SYDVKM. Trimming removed 5 bases from V and 9 bases from J; junction bases left unmatched: 5. The CDR3 runs 14 residues. The CDR3 coding sequence is TGTGCCAGCAGTAAGGGACTAGCGGGTGGTGAGCAGTTCTTC. This sequence encodes CASSKGLAGGEQFF.

V is TRBV4-1 and J is TRBJ1-1; a weak D match, TRBD1 (5 bases). CDR3 length: 17 residues. V was shortened by 1 base and J by 0 bases, with 15 bases between the two germline ends. The germline CDR1 and CDR2 sequences are MGHRA and YSYEKL. CDR3 nucleotide sequence: TGCGCCAGCAGCCAAGTCCCCTTGGGGGAGGTGAACACTGAAGCTTTCTTT. Its translation: CASSQVPLGEVNTEAFF.

The chain recombines TRBV19 with TRBJ1-2; tentatively, D is TRBD1 (6 bases). The length of the CDR3 is 17 residues. V was clipped by 3 bases and J by 0 bases, with 17 bases between them. Germline loops: CDR1 LNHDA, CDR2 SQIVND (reference sequence). CDR3 sequence reads: CASSIRVDSVANYGYTF. Written as DNA, the CDR3 is TGTGCCAGTAGTATTAGGGTGGACAGCGTAGCTAACTATGGCTACACCTTC.

This chain connects TRBV7-8 to TRBJ1-5, with D tentatively TRBD1 (6 bases). There are 15 residues in the CDR3. CDR1 SGHVS and CDR2 FQNEAQ come from the germline V gene. V was cut by 5 bases and J by 5 bases, with 16 bases left in between. The CDR3 loop reads CASSTVTGSDQPQHF. The CDR3 coding sequence is TGTGCCAGCAGCACCGTAACAGGGTCAGATCAGCCCCAGCATTTT.

The chain employs TRBV5-1 and TRBJ2-5; D call uncertain. V lost 4 bases and J 5 bases, leaving 15 bases between the germline ends. The CDR3 has 14 residues. The germline gives CDR1 SGHRS, CDR2 YFSETQ. The CDR3 is CASSPTLTGETQYF. Here the CDR3 DNA reads TGCGCCAGCAGCCCTACGCTCACCGGGGAGACCCAGTACTTC.

V usage is TRBV2 and J usage is TRBJ2-7, with TRBD2 as a possible D gene (6 bases). CDR1 SNHLY and CDR2 FYNNEI come from the germline V gene. The CDR3 totals 15 residues. Trimming cost V 6 bases and J 0 bases, with 15 bases left between them. The CDR3 reads CASRALAGSSYEQYF. CDR3 nucleotides: TGTGCCAGCAGGGCTTTGGCGGGATCCTCCTACGAGCAGTACTTC.

The J gene is TRBJ1-1, the V gene TRBV3-1 (or the pseudogene TRBV3-2); 7 bases are shared with TRBD1. Germline trimming cut 1 base from V and 6 bases from J; bases unmatched to any gene: 5. CDR3 size: 14 residues. Germline CDR1 is LGHDT and CDR2 is YNNKEL (reference sequence). The CDR3 nucleotides are TGTGCCAGCAGCCAAGTGGCAGGGGGGTCTGAAGCTTTCTTT. Protein sequence: CASSQVAGGSEAFF.